This T cell receptor beta chain was found in a study of blood T cell repertoires in COVID-19. J lost 3 bases, V lost 1 base, and 5 bases had no gene match. Germline-derived CDR1 and CDR2 are KGHSH and LQKENI. CDR3 length: 15 residues. Clones were sequenced by immunoSEQ multiplex PCR, and TCRdb holds only the in-frame ones, with some missing. This sample has about 150,000 clones, with approximately 86% found just once. Followed over time, Seattle patients had been enrolled while infection was active. The clonotype comes from an elderly man with COVID-19, enrolled during active disease. Sequences were obtained from peripheral blood. V and J are TRBV18 and TRBJ2-5; 7 bases line up with TRBD2. CDR3 loop: CASSPRREGEETQYF. In DNA form, the CDR3 reads TGTGCCAGCTCACCACGCAGGGAGGGAGAAGAGACCCAGTACTTC.